This is a list of T cell receptor beta chains from one sample in a study of T cell responses to AZD1222 COVID-19 vaccine. Profiling relied on immunoSEQ multiplex PCR, and the TCRdb table lists in-frame clones only, not all of them. The top ten clones hold more than 1.3% of a sample with some 150,000 clones, 90% to 95% of them seen once. The source was peripheral blood, collected 28 days after the second AZD1222 dose. Every receptor here comes from an adult who received the AZD1222 COVID-19 vaccine. The CDR3 runs from the conserved cysteine through the conserved F or W. D genes are given only for firm matches. Size is stated for part of the rows, as once, few or many counts, or as a class when the clone is expanded.

J	D	size	V	CDR3	DNA
TRBJ1-5	.	.	TRBV18	CASSPQGNNQPQHF	TGTGCCAGCTCACCCCAGGGAAACAATCAGCCCCAGCATTTT
TRBJ2-3	TRBD2	.	TRBV5-1	CASSVETSGYTDTQYF	TGCGCCAGCAGCGTAGAGACTAGCGGTTACACAGATACGCAGTATTTT
TRBJ1-2	TRBD1	.	TRBV28	CASSPGTGYFYGYTF	TGTGCCAGCAGTCCCGGGACAGGGTATTTTTATGGCTACACCTTC
TRBJ1-5	TRBD1	.	TRBV6-5	CASRPRADRAQPQHF	TGTGCCAGCAGACCTAGGGCGGACAGGGCTCAGCCCCAGCATTTT
TRBJ2-1	.	.	TRBV7-9	CASSLVGNEQFF	TGTGCCAGCAGCTTAGTAGGGAATGAGCAGTTCTTC
TRBJ1-5	.	.	TRBV4-1	CASSPRDTRYSSNQPQHF	TGCGCCAGCAGCCCACGGGACACCAGATATTCAAGCAATCAGCCCCAGCATTTT
TRBJ1-5	.	.	TRBV2	CASSLLGGNQPQHF	TGTGCCAGCAGTCTACTAGGGGGCAATCAGCCCCAGCATTTT
TRBJ2-1	.	few	TRBV27	CASALSYNEQFF	TGTGCCAGCGCTCTCTCCTACAATGAGCAGTTCTTC
TRBJ2-1	TRBD1	.	TRBV18	CASSPGQGLENEQFF	TGTGCCAGCTCACCTGGACAGGGTTTAGAGAATGAGCAGTTCTTC
TRBJ1-1	.	.	TRBV6-5	CASTITVGGRRAFF	TGTGCCAGCACCATTACAGTAGGTGGGAGAAGAGCTTTCTTT
TRBJ2-5	TRBD2	.	TRBV5-6	CASSLVAGGAEETQYF	TGTGCCAGCAGCTTGGTGGCGGGAGGGGCCGAAGAGACCCAGTACTTC
TRBJ2-7	.	.	TRBV28	CASSFRGLAYEQYF	TGTGCCAGCAGTTTTAGGGGACTCGCTTACGAGCAGTACTTC
TRBJ2-1	.	.	TRBV5-1	CASTIEGNEQFF	TGCGCCAGCACCATAGAGGGCAATGAGCAGTTCTTC
TRBJ2-7	.	.	TRBV10-3	CAISESPGGFYEQYF	TGTGCCATCAGTGAGTCCCCAGGCGGGTTCTACGAGCAGTACTTC
TRBJ1-2	.	.	TRBV19	CASGIFSRTDYGYTF	TGTGCCAGTGGTATTTTTAGTCGGACAGACTATGGCTACACCTTC
TRBJ1-2	TRBD1	.	TRBV16	CASILQGNYGYTF	TGTGCCAGCATCTTACAGGGGAACTATGGCTACACCTTC
TRBJ2-7	.	.	TRBV6-1	CASSAATPPKEQYF	TGTGCCAGCAGTGCAGCCACTCCACCAAAGGAGCAGTACTTC
TRBJ1-4	TRBD1	once	TRBV19	CASSIEQGASATNEKLFF	TGTGCCAGTAGTATAGAACAGGGGGCTTCAGCAACTAATGAAAAACTGTTTTTT
TRBJ2-2	.	once	TRBV2	CASSAIHTGELFF	TGTGCCAGCAGTGCGATCCACACCGGGGAGCTGTTTTTT
TRBJ1-1	.	.	TRBV11-2	CASRPIRGGTEAFF	TGTGCCAGCAGACCTATCCGGGGGGGCACTGAAGCTTTCTTT
TRBJ1-2	.	.	TRBV19	CASSSTRDVAQANYGYTF	TGTGCCAGTAGTTCAACCCGGGACGTGGCCCAAGCTAACTATGGCTACACCTTC
TRBJ1-3	.	.	TRBV3-1/TRBV3-2	CASSQVGNTIYF	TGTGCCAGCAGCCAAGTGGGGAACACCATATATTTT
TRBJ1-5	.	.	TRBV5-8	CASSLAQISNQPQHF	TGTGCCAGCAGCTTGGCACAGATTAGCAATCAGCCCCAGCATTTT
TRBJ2-3	.	once	TRBV6-5	CASSLRAADTQYF	TGTGCCAGCAGTCTCCGGGCGGCAGATACGCAGTATTTT
TRBJ1-3	TRBD1	.	TRBV6-6	CASRRQGPGNTIYF	TGTGCCAGCAGGCGACAGGGGCCGGGAAACACCATATATTTT
TRBJ2-1	TRBD2	.	TRBV27	CASMGLARNEQFF	TGTGCCAGCATGGGACTAGCGAGGAATGAGCAGTTCTTC
TRBJ1-6	.	.	TRBV10-3	CATWDTSRPNSPLHF	TGTGCCACCTGGGACACCTCACGCCCCAATTCACCCCTCCACTTT
TRBJ2-2	.	.	TRBV4-2	CASSHIPRQETNTGELFF	TGTGCCAGCAGCCATATCCCCAGACAGGAGACGAACACCGGGGAGCTGTTTTTT
TRBJ1-1	.	.	TRBV5-1	CASSLAIRGTGYTEAFF	TGCGCCAGCAGCTTGGCTATTCGGGGGACGGGCTACACTGAAGCTTTCTTT
TRBJ2-1	.	.	TRBV19	CASSPRGLEYNEQFF	TGTGCCAGTAGTCCCCGCGGGCTAGAATACAATGAGCAGTTCTTC
TRBJ1-2	TRBD1	once	TRBV5-1	CASSLRAGGEGYGYTF	TGCGCCAGCAGCTTGAGGGCAGGGGGCGAGGGCTATGGCTACACCTTC
TRBJ2-4	.	once	TRBV7-8	CASSLRGHGNIQYF	TGTGCCAGCAGCTTACGGGGGCATGGAAACATTCAGTACTTC
TRBJ1-5	.	once	TRBV25-1	CASGRGDGNQPQHF	TGTGCCAGCGGGAGAGGTGACGGCAATCAGCCCCAGCATTTT
TRBJ1-2	.	once	TRBV28	CASSNQPLNNYGYTF	TGTGCCAGCAGTAACCAACCCCTTAATAACTATGGCTACACCTTC
TRBJ2-2	TRBD1	few	TRBV5-1	CASSSRTGEATGELFF	TGCGCCAGCAGCTCACGGACAGGGGAGGCCACCGGGGAGCTGTTTTTT
TRBJ1-5	.	.	TRBV19	CASSIGGSQPQHF	TGTGCCAGTAGTATAGGTGGTAGTCAGCCCCAGCATTTT
TRBJ1-1	TRBD1	.	TRBV27	CASRTGVMNTEAFF	TGTGCCAGCAGGACAGGGGTTATGAACACTGAAGCTTTCTTT
TRBJ2-7	.	.	TRBV29-1	CSVELIGGKHEQYF	TGCAGCGTTGAACTTATTGGAGGGAAGCACGAGCAGTACTTC
TRBJ1-5	.	.	TRBV5-1	CASSPGSSNQPQHF	TGCGCCAGCAGCCCGGGGTCTAGCAATCAGCCCCAGCATTTT
TRBJ2-3	.	few	TRBV11-2	CASSPPGPYTDTQYF	TGTGCCAGCAGCCCCCCGGGCCCATACACAGATACGCAGTATTTT
TRBJ2-7	TRBD1	few	TRBV2	CASRGDRGYWEQYF	TGTGCCAGCAGGGGGGACAGGGGGTATTGGGAGCAGTACTTC
TRBJ1-5	.	.	TRBV11-2	CASSSARGNNQPQHF	TGTGCCAGCAGCTCCGCAAGGGGGAACAATCAGCCCCAGCATTTT
TRBJ2-3	.	once	TRBV18	CASSTSSGADTQYF	TGTGCCAGCTCGACATCCTCCGGGGCAGATACGCAGTATTTT
TRBJ2-1	TRBD2	.	TRBV2	CAVTGTRGADEQFF	TGTGCCGTGACCGGGACTAGAGGCGCAGATGAGCAGTTCTTC
TRBJ2-7	.	once	TRBV9	CASSVGAEQYF	TGTGCCAGCAGCGTAGGGGCCGAGCAGTACTTC
TRBJ1-5	.	.	TRBV18	CASSPGSNQPQHF	TGTGCCAGCTCACCTGGTAGCAATCAGCCCCAGCATTTT
TRBJ1-4	TRBD1	once	TRBV30	CAWSVDRGEKLFF	TGTGCCTGGAGTGTGGACAGGGGTGAAAAACTGTTTTTT
TRBJ1-2	.	.	TRBV27	CASSLTAAYGYTF	TGTGCCAGCAGTTTAACAGCTGCCTATGGCTACACCTTC
TRBJ1-6	.	.	TRBV18	CASSTDRAYNSPLHF	TGTGCCAGCTCAACCGATAGGGCCTATAATTCACCCCTCCACTTT
TRBJ2-7	.	once	TRBV4-1	CASSQDDSGASYEQYF	TGCGCCAGCAGCCAAGATGATTCCGGAGCGTCCTACGAGCAGTACTTC
TRBJ1-2	.	few	TRBV6-5	CASSYSGGYGYTF	TGTGCCAGCAGTTACTCGGGGGGATATGGCTACACCTTC
TRBJ2-7	TRBD2	.	TRBV7-2	CASSPRASGMYEQYF	TGTGCCAGCAGCCCTAGGGCTAGCGGGATGTACGAGCAGTACTTC
TRBJ1-5	.	few	TRBV28	CASSFGGTQPQHF	TGTGCCAGCAGTTTCGGGGGAACCCAGCCCCAGCATTTT
TRBJ1-1	.	.	TRBV30	CAWSVGEKTEAFF	TGTGCCTGGAGTGTAGGGGAAAAGACTGAAGCCTTCTTT
TRBJ2-7	.	.	TRBV20-1	CSARSDYEQYF	TGCAGTGCTAGGTCCGACTACGAGCAGTACTTC